A single T cell receptor beta chain is shown here with its context. Its antigen remains unidentified. Base qualities are not recorded, but no much larger clone differs from it by a single base. This sample was included in a study of shared clonotypes between healthy human individuals (dated by TCRdb to 2020 to 2022). Turning to the overall study: The cohort comprised a couple of women and a few men aged 18 to 49 years. Different laboratories and diverse techniques were used to prepare libraries and sequence TCR repertoires, to increase sequencing depth and limit assay-specific biases. For each donor, CD4 naive and CD4 memory were each given three plates, CD8 naive was given two plates, and CD8 memory was given one plate. Per donor, leukapheresis produced somewhere between about 0.8 and 9 billion PBMCs. Blood TCR repertoires of roughly 5 healthy adults were deeply sequenced to estimate repertoire size and the extent of clonotype sharing between individuals.

Per the germline V gene (reference sequence), LNHDA is the CDR1 and SQIVND is the CDR2. Between the V and J ends, shortened by 3 bases and 2 bases respectively, the junction contains 10 bases. Including cysteine and phenylalanine, the CDR3 has 14 amino acids. Just the 42-base CDR3 DNA is kept, in frame starting at base 1. TCR CDR3 regions were amplified from genomic DNA by multiplex PCR using the deep immunoSEQ assay. Genomic DNA extracted from each cell subset was distributed evenly over all wells of several immunoSEQ 96-well plates, and each plate served as one replicate. For sorted subsets, each replicate PCR was loaded with roughly 200 ng genomic DNA, equivalent to 25,000 to 35,000 T cell genomes. The purified libraries were quantified using a Qubit 3.0 fluorometer, sized with a Bioanalyzer 2100, and then quantified again using the KAPA Library Quantification kit. Every immunoSEQ 96-well plate was sequenced on a dedicated single-read 150-cycle Illumina NextSeq 550 flow cell. Regarding the original processing steps: Because the immunoSEQ output included only junctional sequences and no quality scores, the filtering could not be the same as the filtering used for full-length reads. To assign V/J genes and CDR3, sequences were annotated using PyIR, a Python wrapper for IgBLAST v1.9, with IMGT germline references. Reads were removed for weak V/J assignments (E-value above 1e-6), missing CDR3, stop codons, out-of-frame junctions, or ambiguous translated residues. V3J clonotypes were defined as sequences sharing the same inferred V gene, J gene, and CDR3 amino acid sequence. Percentage overlap between repertoires was computed as shared unique clonotypes divided by the size of the smaller repertoire. Richness of each repertoire was evaluated using RTK rarefaction, the Chao1 estimator, and Recon v2.1 estimates of unobserved clonotypes. For all TCRbeta clonotypes obtained by the gDNA method from a few donors, generation probabilities were computed with OLGA. This is the immuneACCESS table as TCRdb keeps it, with only in-frame sequences that have V and J called. A part of the clones is gone; compared with another copy, unresolved V genes explain less than half, and the rest is unexplained. The V and J calls and clone size were taken over from that table, and D and trimming were inferred from the DNA. The sample data list about 2.3 million clones, and less than 95% of these were observed just once. The top ten clonotypes cover 0.37% of the sample.

Healthy HIV-negative adults with no recently reported acute infections or vaccinations were included as donors. Only Caucasian adults living in Nashville, Tennessee, USA were represented among the donors. CD4+ T cells were enriched by magnetic negative selection, after which naive cells were positively selected on CD45RA and the negative fraction was taken as the memory subset. Blood was obtained by leukapheresis, after which PBMCs were separated by Ficoll-Histopaque density gradient centrifugation and cryopreserved in liquid nitrogen vapor phase. Analytical flow cytometry was used to check the purity and quantity of each magnetically sorted T cell population. Each sorted fraction had its genomic DNA isolated and then quantified by UV absorbance on a Nanodrop 2000c. What the research found in general, with its limitations: Pairwise subsampling indicated that sequencing depth was expected to affect the degree of clonotype sharing among donors. Incomplete sequencing was indicated by rarefaction of sorted-subset datasets, despite the large sequencing depth. The genetic and exposure-history diversity represented was limited by the small number of donors. Only blood was sampled, and tissue TCR repertoires likely differ from those in blood. Compared with non-shared clonotypes, clonotypes shared by all four sorted-subset donors had higher generation probabilities. When a handful of donors were compared, the shared fraction of clonotypes was around 5.1% for naive CD4, 3.5% for naive CD8, 2% to 2.5% for memory CD4, and under 0.5% for memory CD8. Larger estimated clonotype richness was generally found for naive subsets than for memory subsets.

The sequence derives from a man aged 18 to 29 in good health. Some clones in this sample may be carry-over from other donors' samples. The chain couples TRBV19 to TRBJ2-5; TRBD2 is perhaps the D gene, given 6 matching bases. Material: naive CD4+ T cells from PBMCs. The sample's cell subset or site label, decoded: CD45RA+ positively selected. The DNA sequence is given as TGTGCCAGTAGTATGATGGGGGGTCAAGAGACCCAGTACTTC. This yields the protein CASSMMGGQETQYF.